This T cell receptor beta chain was recorded in a study of blood T cell repertoires in COVID-19. Generated by immunoSEQ multiplex PCR, the TCRdb table keeps only in-frame clones and is missing some. Seen here are roughly 170,000 clones, approximately 86% observed once, and the top ten hold approximately 1.3%. Trimming shortened V by 11 bases and J by 5 bases, and 18 bases separated the two germline ends. There are 13 residues in the CDR3. Looked up from germline, CDR1 is SEHNR and CDR2 is FQNEAQ (reference sequence). This sequence joins TRBV7-9 and TRBJ2-5; TRBD2 might be the D (7 bases). The specimen sequenced was peripheral blood. This TCR was recovered from a man in his sixties who had recovered from COVID-19. The CDR3 DNA follows: TGTGCCGGGGTCGGGGGGCTCAAGGAGACCCAGTACTTC. It specifies CAGVGGLKETQYF.